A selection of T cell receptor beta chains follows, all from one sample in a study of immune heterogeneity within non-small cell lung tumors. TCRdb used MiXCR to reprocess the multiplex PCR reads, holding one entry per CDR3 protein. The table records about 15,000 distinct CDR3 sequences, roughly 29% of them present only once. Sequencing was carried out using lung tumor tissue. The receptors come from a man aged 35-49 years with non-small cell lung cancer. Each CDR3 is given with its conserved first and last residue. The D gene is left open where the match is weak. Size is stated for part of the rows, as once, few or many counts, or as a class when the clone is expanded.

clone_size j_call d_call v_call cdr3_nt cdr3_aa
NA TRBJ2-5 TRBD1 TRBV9 TGTGCCAGCAGCTCTGACAGGGCAGAGACCCAGTACTTC CASSSDRAETQYF
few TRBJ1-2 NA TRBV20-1 TGCAGTGCGGTCGCGGGGCCGTACTATGGCTACACCTTC CSAVAGPYYGYTF
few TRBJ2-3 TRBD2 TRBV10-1 TGCGCCAGCAGTGGGACCGGGACTAGCGGCACAGATACGCAGTATTTT CASSGTGTSGTDTQYF
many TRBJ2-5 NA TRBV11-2 TGTGCCAGCAGCCCCGGCGTAAAAGAGACCCAGTACTTC CASSPGVKETQYF
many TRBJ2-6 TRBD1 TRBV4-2 TGTGCCAGCAGCCAGAGGCAGGGGGCGCAGGGGGCCAACGTCCTGACTTTC CASSQRQGAQGANVLTF
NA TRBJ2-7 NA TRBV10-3 TGTGCCATCAGTGAAGAGGGGGTTCCCTACGAGCAGTACTTC CAISEEGVPYEQYF
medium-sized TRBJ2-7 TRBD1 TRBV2 TGTGCCAGCAGTCTGACAGGGACCTCCTACGAGCAGTACTTC CASSLTGTSYEQYF
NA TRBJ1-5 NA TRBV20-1 TGCAGTGCGGCAGCCTACAATCAGCCACAGAATTTT CSAAAYNQPQNF
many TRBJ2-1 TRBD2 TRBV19 TGTGCCAGTAGTAAAATAGATGGGGGGGGCTCCTACAATGAGCAGTTCTTC CASSKIDGGGSYNEQFF
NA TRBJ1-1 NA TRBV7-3 TGTGCCAGCAGCTTCGGACGGAAGAACACTGGAGCTTTCTTT CASSFGRKNTGAFF
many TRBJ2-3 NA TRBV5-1 TGCGCCAGCACCCCCCTAGTGGGGAGCACAGATACGCAGTATTTT CASTPLVGSTDTQYF
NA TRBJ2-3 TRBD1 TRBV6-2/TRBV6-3 TGTGCCAGCAGTTGCCGAGCGGACAGGGTTACGGGAGATACGCAGTATTTT CASSCRADRVTGDTQYF
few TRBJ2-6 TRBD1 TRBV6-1 TGTGCCAGCAGTCCCAGGGGGCGTAGCTCTGGGGCCAACGTCCTGACTTTC CASSPRGRSSGANVLTF
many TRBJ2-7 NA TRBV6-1 TGTGCCAGCACCCACCGGAGAGAGCTTGCCTACGAGCAGTACTTC CASTHRRELAYEQYF
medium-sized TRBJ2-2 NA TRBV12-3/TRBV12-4 TGTGCCAGCAGTTCTACCCACGAGCTGTTTTTT CASSSTHELFF
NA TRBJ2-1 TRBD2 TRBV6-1 TGTGCCAGCAGTGACGGGACTAGCGGGAGAGGTGAGCAGTTCTTC CASSDGTSGRGEQFF
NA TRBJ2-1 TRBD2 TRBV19 TGTGCCAGTAGTATGGGACTAGCGGGGTCCTCCTACAATGAGAAGTTCTTC CASSMGLAGSSYNEKFF
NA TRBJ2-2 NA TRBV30 TGTGCCTGGACAGAGGGCCCCGGGGAGCTGTTTTTT CAWTEGPGELFF
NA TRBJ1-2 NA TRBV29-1 TGCAGCGTTGGGGCGGGGGTGGGGGCTGGGGGCTACACCTTC CSVGAGVGAGGYTF
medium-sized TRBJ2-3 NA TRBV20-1 TGCAGTGCTAGAGGATTAGACATATACACAGATACGCAGTATTTT CSARGLDIYTDTQYF
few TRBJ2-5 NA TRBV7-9 TGTGCCAGCGGGCCAGGTGGGGAGACCCAGTACTTC CASGPGGETQYF
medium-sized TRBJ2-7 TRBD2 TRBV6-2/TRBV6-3 TGTGCCAGCAGTGACGCCCGGGCTAGCGGGAGCTACGAGCAGTACTTC CASSDARASGSYEQYF
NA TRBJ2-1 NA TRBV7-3 TGTGCCAGCAGCTTGCTGCCTGGCTCCTACAATGAGCAGTTCTTC CASSLLPGSYNEQFF
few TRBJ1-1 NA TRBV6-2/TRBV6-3 TGTGCCAGCAGTCCGCTAACAACCGACAGGCGCCTTTTCTTT CASSPLTTDRRLFF
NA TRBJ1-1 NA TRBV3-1 TGTGCCAGCAGCCACGGGGGGGAAGCTTTCTTT CASSHGGEAFF
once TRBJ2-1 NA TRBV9 TGTGCCAGCAGTCCATCGGAGGGGGCGAGGTACAATGAGCAGTTCTTC CASSPSEGARYNEQFF
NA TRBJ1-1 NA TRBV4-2 TGTGCCAGCAGTCGCATCGGGGCTGGGGCTTTCTTT CASSRIGAGAFF
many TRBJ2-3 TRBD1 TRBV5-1 TGCGCCAGCAGCTTGGGTGGGACAGGGGTCGCAGATACGCAGTATTTT CASSLGGTGVADTQYF
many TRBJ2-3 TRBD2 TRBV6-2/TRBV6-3 TGTGCCAGCGGTTGGACTAGCGGGAGGTTCACAGATACGCAGTATTTT CASGWTSGRFTDTQYF
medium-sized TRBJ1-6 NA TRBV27 TGTGCCAGCAGTTTAACAGGCATCTATAATTCACCCCTCCACTTT CASSLTGIYNSPLHF
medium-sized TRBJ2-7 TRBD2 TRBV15 TGTGCCACCAGCAGAGACCGCAGCGGGAGTGGGGTTGAGCAGTACTTC CATSRDRSGSGVEQYF
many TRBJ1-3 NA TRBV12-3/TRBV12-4 TGTGCCAGCAGTTTGCACGGAGACTCTGGAAACACCATATATTTT CASSLHGDSGNTIYF
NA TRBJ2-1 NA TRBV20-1 TGCAGTGCTAGGGGTCTTTCCTACAATGAGCAGTTCTTC CSARGLSYNEQFF
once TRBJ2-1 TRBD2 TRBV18 TGTGCCAGCTCAAGGACTAGAGGGGACAATGAGCAGTTCTTC CASSRTRGDNEQFF
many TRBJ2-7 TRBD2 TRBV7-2 TGTGCCAGCAGCTTAGACGGGACTAGCTTCTACGAGCAGTACTTC CASSLDGTSFYEQYF
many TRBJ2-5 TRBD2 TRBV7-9 TGTGCCAGCAGCTTAGGGAGGACTAGCGGGAGCGCTCAAGAGACCCAGTACTTC CASSLGRTSGSAQETQYF
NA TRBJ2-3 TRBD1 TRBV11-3 TGTGCCAGTTCTACAGGGGCCGGCACAGATACGCAGTCTTTT CASSTGAGTDTQSF
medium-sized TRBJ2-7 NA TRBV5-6 TGTGCCAGCAGCTTGGGGTCGTCCTACGAGCAGTACTTC CASSLGSSYEQYF
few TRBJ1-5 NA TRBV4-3 TGCGCCAGCAGCCAAGAAGTAGGAACACCCAATCAGCCCCAGCATTTT CASSQEVGTPNQPQHF
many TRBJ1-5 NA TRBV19 TGTGCCAGTAGCGATCAGGGGCGAAGCAATCAGCCCCAGCATTTT CASSDQGRSNQPQHF
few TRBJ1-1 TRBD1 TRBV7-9 TGTGCCAGCAGCCCGGGACAGGGGACTGAAGCTTTCTTT CASSPGQGTEAFF
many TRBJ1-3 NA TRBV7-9 TGTGCCAGCAGCTTTTCAGGGGCCAACACCATATATTTT CASSFSGANTIYF
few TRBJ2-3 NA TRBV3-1 TGTGCCAGCAGCCTCAAGGGCCCAGATACGCAGTATTTT CASSLKGPDTQYF